The 11 T cell receptor beta chains given below trace back to one sample, sequenced in a study of blood T cells in healthy people across ages. Combining a sample-barcoded 5' primer with a J-beta primer mix, a second PCR ran for roughly 6 to 12 cycles. TCRdb called the 5' RACE reads again in MiXCR, with one record for every CDR3 protein. The sample shows 1.2 million to 1.5 million distinct CDR3 sequences, 59% of them seen only once. Sequencing was carried out using blood. The receptors were sampled from a young man in good health.

Only one count was recorded for this clonotype. The V call is TRBV20-1, the J call TRBJ2-1; D not certain. This CDR3 comprises 19 residues. The V and J ends lost 3 bases and 4 bases respectively, with 28 bases between them. Germline-derived CDR1 and CDR2 are DFQATT and SNEGSKA (reference sequence). The CDR3 nucleotides are TGCAGTGCTAGGGATGCCCGCACAACTGAGAAAACCCCTTACAATGAGCAGTTCTTC. Its protein is CSARDARTTEKTPYNEQFF.

The V call is TRBV7-6, the J call TRBJ2-1; 8 positions agree with TRBD2. The germline CDR1 and CDR2 sequences are SGHVS and FNYEAQ. The CDR3 length is 15 residues. V shed 5 bases, J shed 4 bases, and the junction held 7 bases outside the gene matches. In nucleotides, the CDR3 is TGTGCCAGCAGCCAGGGACTAGAGCGGTACAATGAGCAGTTCTTC. Translated: CASSQGLERYNEQFF.

The chain uses TRBV12-5 and TRBJ1-2; 8 bases map to TRBD1. V lost 3 bases and J lost 8; bases outside the gene matches: 8. Germline loops: CDR1 LGHNT, CDR2 FRNRAP. This CDR3 is built from 14 residues. In nucleotides, the CDR3 is TGTGCTAGTGGTTTCCCTCTCGACAGGGGCGGCTACACCTTC. This codes for CASGFPLDRGGYTF.

This chain uses TRBV29-1 with TRBJ2-7; 9 positions agree with TRBD1. The CDR3 is 13 residues long. From germline, CDR1 is SQVTM and CDR2 ANQGSEA. The V gene end was trimmed by 7 bases and the J gene end by 6 bases; junction bases not matched to a gene: 10. CDR3 DNA sequence: TGCAGCGCCCCCGGGACAGGGCGTCCCGAGCAGTACTTC. This encodes CSAPGTGRPEQYF.

The table lists this clonotype with a few counts. This sequence joins TRBV10-3 and TRBJ2-7; 8 bases are shared with TRBD1. This CDR3 is 19 amino acids long. Trimming removed 3 bases from V and 2 bases from J; junction bases left unmatched: 18. Germline V gene sequence: CDR1 ENHRY, CDR2 SYGVKD. CDR3 sequence: CAISEFGRGRVSGTYEQYF. The CDR3 nucleotides read TGTGCCATCAGTGAATTTGGCAGGGGGCGCGTATCCGGCACCTACGAGCAGTACTTC.

This clonotype was counted a single time. The rearrangement links TRBV6-6 to TRBJ2-7; 13 positions match TRBD2. V was pared by 4 bases and J by 0 bases, with 6 bases of the junction left unmatched. Germline CDR1 and CDR2: MNHNY and SVGAGI (reference sequence). The CDR3 loop spans 17 amino acids. CDR3 amino acids: CASSSPWTSGSSYEQYF. CDR3 in DNA: TGTGCCAGCAGTTCCCCATGGACTAGCGGGAGCTCCTACGAGCAGTACTTC.

To note about this clonotype: The junction differs from germline at one of its ends, possibly a read error. J is TRBJ2-1 and V is TRBV7-9; tentatively, D is TRBD1 or TRBD2 (6 bases each). The CDR3 totals 16 residues. The germline gives CDR1 SEHNR, CDR2 FQNEAQ (reference sequence). The CDR3 nucleotides are TGTGCCAGTAGCTCGGATCAGGGGAGGTTATACAGTGAGCAGTTCTTC. This encodes CASSSDQGRLYSEQFF.

The chain has TRBV7-6 and TRBJ2-3; possibly TRBD1 for D (6 bases). The CDR3 runs 18 residues. V gave up 0 bases and J gave up 2 bases, with 18 bases separating them. Per the germline V gene, CDR1 is SGHVS and CDR2 is FNYEAQ. The DNA of the CDR3 is TGTGCCAGCAGCTTAGCGTTTAACCCGGGACACCCCACAGATACGCAGTATTTT. Protein: CASSLAFNPGHPTDTQYF.

V is TRBV3-1 and J is TRBJ2-1; TRBD1 is a possible D gene (5 bases). The DNA end lines up better with TRBJ2-7; the J call may be wrong. Germline V gene sequence: CDR1 LGHDT, CDR2 YNNKEL (reference sequence). The length of the CDR3 is 15 residues. The CDR3 loop reads CASSQERTQGYEQYF. CDR3 sequence (DNA): TGTGCCAGCAGCCAAGAGCGGACGCAGGGATACGAGCAGTACTTC.

This clonotype was seen a few times. This chain joins TRBV4-3 and TRBJ2-2, with D perhaps matching TRBD1 or TRBD2 (5 bases each). V gave up 0 bases and J gave up 3 bases, with 11 bases separating them. The germline gives CDR1 LGHNA, CDR2 YSLEER. The CDR3 consists of 16 residues. The CDR3 region is CASSQEGVGDTGELFF. The CDR3 nucleotides are TGCGCCAGCAGCCAAGAAGGGGTGGGGGACACCGGGGAGCTGTTTTTT.

This clonotype was observed a handful of times. The V and J genes are TRBV10-3 and TRBJ2-3; possible D gene TRBD2, 6 bases. CDR3 length: 16 residues. V was shortened by 6 bases and J by 0 bases, with 16 bases between the two germline ends. CDR1 ENHRY and CDR2 SYGVKD come from the germline V gene. In DNA, the CDR3 is TGTGCCATCAGAACCTTAGCGGATACTAGCACAGATACGCAGTATTTT. Translating it yields CAIRTLADTSTDTQYF.